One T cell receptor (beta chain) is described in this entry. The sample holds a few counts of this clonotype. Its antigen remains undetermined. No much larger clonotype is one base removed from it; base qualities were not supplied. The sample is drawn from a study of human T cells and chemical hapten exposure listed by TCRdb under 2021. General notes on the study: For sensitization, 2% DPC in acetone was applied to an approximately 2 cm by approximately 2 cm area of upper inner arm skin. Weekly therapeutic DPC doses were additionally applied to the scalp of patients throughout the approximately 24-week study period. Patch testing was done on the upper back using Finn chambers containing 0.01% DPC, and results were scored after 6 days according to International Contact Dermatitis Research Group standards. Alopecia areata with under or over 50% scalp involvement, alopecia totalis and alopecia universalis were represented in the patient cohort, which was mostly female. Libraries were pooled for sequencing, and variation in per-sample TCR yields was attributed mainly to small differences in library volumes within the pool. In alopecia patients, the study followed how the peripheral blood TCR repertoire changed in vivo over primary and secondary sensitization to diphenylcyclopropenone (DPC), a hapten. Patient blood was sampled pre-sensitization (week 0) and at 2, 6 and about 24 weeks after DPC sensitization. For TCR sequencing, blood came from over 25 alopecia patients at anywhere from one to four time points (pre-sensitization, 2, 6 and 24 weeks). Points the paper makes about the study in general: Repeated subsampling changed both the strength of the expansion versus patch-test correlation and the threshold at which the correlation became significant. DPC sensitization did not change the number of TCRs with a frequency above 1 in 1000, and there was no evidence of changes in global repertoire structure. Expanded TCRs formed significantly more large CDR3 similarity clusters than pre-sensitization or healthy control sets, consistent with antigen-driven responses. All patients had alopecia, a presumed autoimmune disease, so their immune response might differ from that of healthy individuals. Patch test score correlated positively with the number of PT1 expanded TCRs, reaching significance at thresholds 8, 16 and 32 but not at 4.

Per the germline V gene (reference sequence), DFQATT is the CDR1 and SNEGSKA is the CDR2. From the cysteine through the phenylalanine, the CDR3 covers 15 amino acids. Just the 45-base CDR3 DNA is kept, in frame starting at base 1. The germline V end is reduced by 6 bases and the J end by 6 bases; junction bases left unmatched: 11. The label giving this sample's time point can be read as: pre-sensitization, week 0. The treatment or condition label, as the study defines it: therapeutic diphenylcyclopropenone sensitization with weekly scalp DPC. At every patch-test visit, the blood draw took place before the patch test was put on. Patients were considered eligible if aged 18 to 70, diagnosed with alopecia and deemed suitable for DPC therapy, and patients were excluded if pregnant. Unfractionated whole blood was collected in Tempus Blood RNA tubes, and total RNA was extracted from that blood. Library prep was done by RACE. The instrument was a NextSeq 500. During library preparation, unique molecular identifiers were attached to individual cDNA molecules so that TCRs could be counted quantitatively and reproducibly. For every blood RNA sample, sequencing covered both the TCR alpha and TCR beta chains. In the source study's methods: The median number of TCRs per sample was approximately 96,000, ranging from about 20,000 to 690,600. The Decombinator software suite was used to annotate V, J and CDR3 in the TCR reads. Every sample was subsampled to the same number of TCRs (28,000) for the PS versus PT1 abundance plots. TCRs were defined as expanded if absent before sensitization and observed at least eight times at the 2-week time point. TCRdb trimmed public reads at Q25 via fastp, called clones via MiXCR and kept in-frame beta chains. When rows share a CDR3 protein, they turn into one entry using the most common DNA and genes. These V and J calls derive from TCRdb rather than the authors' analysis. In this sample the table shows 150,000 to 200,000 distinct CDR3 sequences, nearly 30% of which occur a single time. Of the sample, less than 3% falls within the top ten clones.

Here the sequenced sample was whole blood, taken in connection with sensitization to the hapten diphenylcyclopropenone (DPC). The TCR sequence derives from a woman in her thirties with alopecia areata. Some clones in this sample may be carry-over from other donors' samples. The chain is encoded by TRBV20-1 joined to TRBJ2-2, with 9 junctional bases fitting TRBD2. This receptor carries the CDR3 CSAEGISGSPGELFF. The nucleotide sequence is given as TGCAGTGCCGAGGGGATTAGCGGGAGCCCCGGGGAGCTGTTTTTT.